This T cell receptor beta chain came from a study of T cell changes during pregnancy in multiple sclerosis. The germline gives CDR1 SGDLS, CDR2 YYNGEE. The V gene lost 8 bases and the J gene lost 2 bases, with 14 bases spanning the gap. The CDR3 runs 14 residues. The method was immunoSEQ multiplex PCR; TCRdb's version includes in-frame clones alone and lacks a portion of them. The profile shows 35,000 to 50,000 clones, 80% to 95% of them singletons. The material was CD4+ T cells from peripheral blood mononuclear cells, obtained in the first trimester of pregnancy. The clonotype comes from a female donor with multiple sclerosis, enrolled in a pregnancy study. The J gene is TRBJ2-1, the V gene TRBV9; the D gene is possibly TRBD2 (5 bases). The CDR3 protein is CASTSGSAYNEQFF. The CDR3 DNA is TGTGCCAGTACTAGTGGGAGTGCCTACAATGAGCAGTTCTTC.